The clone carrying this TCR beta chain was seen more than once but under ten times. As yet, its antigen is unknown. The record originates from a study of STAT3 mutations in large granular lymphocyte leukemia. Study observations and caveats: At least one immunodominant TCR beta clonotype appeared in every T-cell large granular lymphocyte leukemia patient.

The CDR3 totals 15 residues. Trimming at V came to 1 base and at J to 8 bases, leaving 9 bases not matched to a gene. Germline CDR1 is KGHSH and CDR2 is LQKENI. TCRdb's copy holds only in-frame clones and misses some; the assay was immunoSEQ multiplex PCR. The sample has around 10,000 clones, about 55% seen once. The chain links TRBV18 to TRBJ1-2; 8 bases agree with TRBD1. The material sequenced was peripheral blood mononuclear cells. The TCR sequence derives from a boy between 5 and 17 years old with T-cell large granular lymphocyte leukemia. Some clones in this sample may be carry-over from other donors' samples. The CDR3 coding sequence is TGTGCCAGCTCACCACTCGAACAGGGGGTGGGAGGCTACACCTTC. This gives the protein CASSPLEQGVGGYTF.